The 16 T cell receptor beta chains reported below all come from one sample, sequenced in a study of CD8 T cells in Susac syndrome (dated by TCRdb to about 2019). Preparation of the library involved the immunoSEQ multiplex PCR assay. RNA was extracted using the RNeasy kit, and about 0.45 to 1 microgram was reverse transcribed with random hexamers. In-frame beta chains were kept once TCRdb had trimmed the public reads at Q25 with fastp and called clones with MiXCR. Rows matching on CDR3 protein sequence are summarized as one entry with the most common DNA and genes. The table for this sample lists 150,000 to 200,000 distinct CDR3 sequences; approximately 94% of them were counted only once. The leading ten clones occupy approximately 0.1% of the sample. The sequenced material came from CD4+ T cells from PBMCs. Receptors were obtained from a human donor with multiple sclerosis.

This clonotype has a handful of counts. The CDR3, as DNA: TGTGCCAGCAGTTCTACCTCTGGGGCCAACGTCCTGACTTTC. The encoded protein is CASSSTSGANVLTF. This chain links TRBV6-2 or TRBV6-3 with TRBJ2-6; D call uncertain. Per the germline V gene, CDR1 is MNHEY and CDR2 is SVGEGT. V lost 4 bases and J lost 0, with 4 bases in between. The length of the CDR3 is 14 residues.

The chain uses TRBV2 and TRBJ1-6; D is ambiguous. The CDR3 spans 13 residues. Looked up from germline, CDR1 is SNHLY and CDR2 is FYNNEI. V lost 7 bases to trimming and J lost 7 bases, with 11 bases between them. As DNA, the CDR3 is TGTGCCAGCATGGGCCCACAGAATTCACCCCTCCACTTT. Residues: CASMGPQNSPLHF.

V usage is TRBV7-9 and J usage is TRBJ1-5; no reliable D call. The V gene lost 5 bases and the J gene lost 4 bases, with 12 bases spanning the gap. Germline lookup yields CDR1 SEHNR and CDR2 FQNEAQ (reference sequence). CDR3 length: 14 amino acids. The CDR3 bases are TGTGCCAGCAGCCGAGGACCGGGGAATCAGCCCCAGCATTTT. It codes for CASSRGPGNQPQHF.

The chain carries TRBV18 and TRBJ2-7, with 7 bases identical to TRBD1. J was trimmed by 3 bases and V by 6 bases; bases with no gene match: 5. The CDR3 contains 13 residues. CDR1 and CDR2 (germline): KGHSH, LQKENI. The CDR3 loop reads CASSGTVGYEQYF. The CDR3 nucleotides read TGTGCCAGCTCGGGGACAGTAGGCTACGAGCAGTACTTC.

The V and J genes are TRBV9 and TRBJ2-2; 8 nucleotides line up with TRBD1. The CDR3 has 15 amino acids. Germline CDR1 is SGDLS and CDR2 is YYNGEE. V lost 3 bases, J lost 6 bases, and 7 bases stayed unmatched. The CDR3 is CASSERTGRAGELFF. CDR3 DNA: TGTGCCAGCAGCGAGCGGACAGGGAGAGCCGGGGAGCTGTTTTTT. Looking up the rest from reference TRBV9 and TRBJ2-2 gives the full variable domain: DSGVTQTPKHLITATGQRVTLRCSPRSGDLSVYWYQQSLDQGLQFLIQYYNGEERAKGNILERFSAQQFPDLHSELNLSSLELGDSALYFCASSERTGRAGELFFGEGSRLTVL.

This sequence joins TRBV29-1 and TRBJ2-3; D not resolved. Trimming pared 6 bases from V and 3 bases from J, leaving 10 bases between. The CDR3 is 12 residues long. The germline V gene encodes CDR1 SQVTM and CDR2 ANQGSEA. The CDR3 nucleotides are TGCAGCGTGGGCGGTGCGACAGATACGCAGTATTTT. This gives the protein CSVGGATDTQYF.

V is TRBV3-1 and J is TRBJ2-7; weak D call: TRBD1 (5 bases). The V gene's germline CDR1 is LGHDT and CDR2 YNNKEL (reference sequence). V was clipped by 4 bases and J by 2 bases, with 15 bases between them. The length of the CDR3 is 15 residues. CDR3 nucleotide sequence: TGTGCCAGCAGCCCCGTGGGGCCGACGACCTACGAGCAGTACTTC. This codes for CASSPVGPTTYEQYF.

This sequence joins TRBV20-1 and TRBJ2-5, with 11 nucleotides matching TRBD1. This CDR3 is built from 13 residues. V shed 7 bases and J 5 bases; nucleotides not matched to a gene: 6. CDR1 DFQATT and CDR2 SNEGSKA come from the germline V gene (reference sequence). The CDR3 sequence: CSVGTGGRETQYF. The DNA of the CDR3 is TGCAGTGTTGGGACAGGGGGACGGGAGACCCAGTACTTC.

This chain connects TRBV15 to TRBJ1-5; D call uncertain. CDR3 length: 13 amino acids. Germline V gene data show CDR1 as LNHNV and CDR2 as YYDKDF (reference sequence). V was shortened by 8 bases and J by 1 base, with 9 bases between the two germline ends. CDR3 coding DNA: TGTGCCACCGCAGGACCGAGCAATCAGCCCCAGCATTTT. It specifies CATAGPSNQPQHF.

In this sample, this clonotype turned up a few times. CDR3 sequence (DNA): TGTGCCAGCCGGGACAGAGGGCAAGAGACCCAGTACTTC. Its protein product is CASRDRGQETQYF. This chain joins TRBV19 and TRBJ2-5; 7 nucleotides align to TRBD1. The CDR3 spans 13 residues. In germline, CDR1 is LNHDA, CDR2 SQIVND (reference sequence). The V and J ends lost 9 bases and 2 bases, in that order; junction bases with no gene match: 6.

The chain couples TRBV18 to TRBJ2-3; maybe TRBD2 (6 bases). CDR1 is KGHSH and CDR2 is LQKENI in the germline V gene. The ends were cut back, 1 base at V and 2 bases at J, with 13 bases in the middle. The CDR3 extends over 16 amino acids. This CDR3 reads CASSPRGAATTDTQYF. In DNA, the CDR3 is TGTGCCAGCTCACCACGCGGGGCCGCAACCACAGATACGCAGTATTTT.

The chain carries TRBV29-1 and TRBJ2-1; no firm D call. Trimming took 8 bases from V and 8 from J, leaving 10 bases between them. Germline V gene sequence: CDR1 SQVTM, CDR2 ANQGSEA. CDR3 size: 10 residues. Here the CDR3 reads CSPGWDEQFF. CDR3 DNA: TGCAGCCCCGGATGGGATGAGCAGTTCTTC.

This chain uses TRBV28 with TRBJ2-7; D possibly corresponds to TRBD2 (6 bases). Deletions cut 5 bases from V and 2 bases from J, with 13 bases between. The germline V gene has CDR1 MDHEN and CDR2 SYDVKM. The CDR3 runs to 14 residues. CDR3 in DNA: TGTGCCAGCAGTGGTACGGGACTGCCCTACGAGCAGTACTTC. This encodes CASSGTGLPYEQYF. Based on the CDR3 plus reference TRBV28 and TRBJ2-7, the full variable domain is DVKVTQSSRYLVKRTGEKVFLECVQDMDHENMFWYRQDPGLGLRLIYFSYDVKMKEKGDIPEGYSVSREKKERFSLILESASTNQTSMYLCASSGTGLPYEQYFGPGTRLTVT.

This clonotype was recorded only once. CDR3 loop: CASSPGGTSSYEQYF. The DNA for the CDR3 is TGTGCCAGCAGCCCCGGGGGGACTAGCTCCTACGAGCAGTACTTC. The V gene is TRBV4-2, the J gene TRBJ2-7; TRBD2 aligns across 8 bases. The CDR3 covers 15 residues. V lost 4 bases, J lost 0 bases, and 5 bases stayed unmatched. Per germline, CDR1 LGHNA and CDR2 YNFKEQ.

V gene TRBV2 combines with J gene TRBJ2-5, with 7 bases that match TRBD2. V lost 11 bases to trimming and J lost 4 bases; unmatched junction nucleotides: 10. From germline, CDR1 is SNHLY and CDR2 FYNNEI. The CDR3 loop spans 13 amino acids. CDR3 amino acids: CAHSRGRGETQYF. The CDR3 nucleotides are TGTGCCCACTCCCGCGGGAGAGGAGAGACCCAGTACTTC.

The chain combines TRBV28 with TRBJ1-1, with a weak D call TRBD1 (5 bases). The CDR3 totals 14 residues. Germline loops: CDR1 MDHEN, CDR2 SYDVKM. V lost 2 bases and J 3 bases, leaving 10 bases between the germline ends. CDR3 bases: TGTGCCAGCAGTTTAATCCGGGGGGACACTGAAGCTTTCTTT. Encoded protein: CASSLIRGDTEAFF.